This TCR beta chain is drawn from a study of blood T cell repertoires in COVID-19. Study at large: The United States, Italy and Spain were the sources of the acute and convalescent COVID-19 samples.

Original data processing: Quantification of nucleated cells was approximated via reference gene primer amplification. The table came from immunoSEQ multiplex PCR; TCRdb's copy has only in-frame clones and leaves some out. That table gives V, J and clone size, and the DNA gave D and trimming. The table shows around 290,000 clones, with 90% to 95% occurring only once. The germline gives CDR1 SGHRS, CDR2 YFSETQ. Germline trimming cut 0 bases from V and 7 bases from J; bases unmatched to any gene: 3. The CDR3 consists of 15 residues. Sequencing was done on a sample of peripheral blood. The TCR comes from a woman aged 30 to 39 with COVID-19, enrolled during active disease. The chain carries TRBV5-1 and TRBJ2-2; TRBD1 matches at 10 bases. The CDR3 region has the DNA TGCGCCAGCAGCTTGGGACAGGGGGCGAACGGGGAGCTGTTTTTT. Protein product: CASSLGQGANGELFF.